These 15 T cell receptor beta chains came from one sample sequenced in a study of read filtering for tumor transcriptome and immune sequencing. This library used 300 to 450 ng RNA and molecular barcoded adaptors spanning alpha/delta and beta/gamma chains. TCRdb re-analysed the reads in MiXCR, keeping a single row per CDR3 protein. The data show tens of thousands of distinct CDR3 sequences, less than 20% seen once. The sequenced sample was a population of CD138-negative cells sorted from bone marrow. The receptors shown here come from a donor at least 40 years old with multiple myeloma.

This clonotype was observed at least ten times. V usage is TRBV7-8 and J usage is TRBJ2-7; 9 nucleotides align to TRBD1. Germline CDR1 and CDR2: SGHVS and FQNEAQ. With V trimmed by 5 bases and J by 3 bases, 8 bases remained unmatched. CDR3 size: 15 residues. The CDR3 protein is CASSPGTGTYYEQYF. CDR3 DNA sequence: TGTGCCAGCAGCCCCGGGACAGGGACATACTACGAGCAGTACTTC. Variable domain in full (rest from reference TRBV7-8 and TRBJ2-7): GAGVSQSPRYKVAKRGQDVALRCDPISGHVSLFWYQQALGQGPEFLTYFQNEAQLDKSGLPSDRFFAERPEGSVSTLKIQRTQQEDSAVYLCASSPGTGTYYEQYFGPGTRLTVT.

This clonotype has a count of ten or more. The gene calls are TRBV5-1 and TRBJ2-2; unclear D gene. CDR3 length equals 13 residues. V dropped 4 bases and J dropped 2 bases, with 6 bases sitting between them. In germline, CDR1 is SGHRS, CDR2 YFSETQ. DNA for the CDR3: TGCGCCAGCAGCCTGGATAACACCGGGGAGCTGTTTTTT. This gives the protein CASSLDNTGELFF.

This clonotype was picked up many times. The J gene is TRBJ1-4, the V gene TRBV7-2; weak D call: TRBD1 (5 bases). This CDR3 spans 14 amino acids. Germline V gene data show CDR1 as SGHTA and CDR2 as FQGNSA. Trimming took off 5 bases at V and 8 bases at J, with 15 bases between the two ends. CDR3 nucleotides: TGTGCCAGCAGCCAGGGACCGGCCAGCGAAAAACTGTTTTTT. Amino acids: CASSQGPASEKLFF.

This clonotype occurred many times. The V and J genes are TRBV11-2 and TRBJ2-3, with TRBD1 as a possible D gene (6 bases). CDR3 length equals 13 residues. V was clipped by 3 bases and J by 3 bases, with 7 bases between them. CDR1 SGHAT and CDR2 FQNNGV come from the germline V gene. CDR3 coding DNA: TGTGCCAGCAGCTTCACAGGGACAGATACGCAGTATTTT. Its protein product is CASSFTGTDTQYF.

This clonotype was observed at least ten times. This chain connects TRBV18 to TRBJ2-2; D tentatively fits TRBD1 or TRBD2 (5 bases each). CDR3 length: 13 amino acids. Germline CDR1 is KGHSH and CDR2 is LQKENI. With 10 bases removed from V and 6 bases from J, the gap between germline ends came to 15 bases. DNA for the CDR3: TGTGCCACTTCAGAGGGGTATTCCGGGGAGCTGTTTTTT. This encodes CATSEGYSGELFF.

There are many counts of this clonotype. V is TRBV12-3 or TRBV12-4 and J is TRBJ2-6; D call uncertain. This CDR3 is 17 amino acids long. Trimming removed 8 bases at V and 2 bases at J, with 19 bases between. CDR3 sequence: CASLSSAWAAGANVLTF. CDR3 coding DNA: TGTGCCAGCCTTTCCTCAGCCTGGGCTGCTGGGGCCAACGTCCTGACTTTC.

In the case of this clonotype: Being one base from a much bigger clone, this may be a read error. The chain joins TRBV29-1 to TRBJ1-1; no reliable D call. Trimming took off 8 bases at V and 2 bases at J, with 24 bases between the two ends. CDR1 is SQVTM, CDR2 ANQGSEA, per germline. This CDR3 is built from 16 residues. The CDR3 bases are TGCAGCTTTGTTACACCACCCCATTTTTCTAACACTGAAGCTTTCTTT. Translation gives CSFVTPPHFSNTEAFF.

This clonotype was detected many times. The chain has TRBV6-1 and TRBJ2-1; 13 bases match TRBD2. The V and J ends lost 5 bases and 5 bases, in that order; junction bases with no gene match: 9. The CDR3 covers 17 residues. Germline lookup yields CDR1 MNHNS and CDR2 SASEGT. The CDR3 loop is CASSSTSGRFWDNEQFF. The CDR3 nucleotides read TGTGCCAGCAGTTCGACTAGCGGGAGGTTTTGGGACAATGAGCAGTTCTTC.

Points on this clonotype: With a much larger clone just one base away, this may be a read error. This chain connects TRBV3-1 to TRBJ2-7; TRBD2 might be the D (5 bases). From germline, CDR1 is LGHDT and CDR2 YNNKEL (reference sequence). This CDR3 contains 15 residues. V was clipped by 4 bases and J by 1 base, with 14 bases between them. The CDR3 coding sequence is TGTGCCAGCAGCCTTCGTAACGGGGTGTCCTACGAGCAGTACTTC. Protein: CASSLRNGVSYEQYF.

For this clonotype: This could be a read error, since a much larger clone is one nucleotide away. The chain links TRBV20-1 to TRBJ2-7; no clear D. The CDR3 is 13 amino acids. CDR1 and CDR2 (germline): DFQATT, SNEGSKA (reference sequence). The CDR3 DNA reads TGCAGTGGTAGAGTAGGCGCCTCCTACGAGCAGTACTTC. Translated: CSGRVGASYEQYF.

This clonotype was detected many times. The chain uses TRBV3-1 and TRBJ2-3, with 7 positions matching TRBD1. CDR3 length: 16 amino acids. With V trimmed by 1 base and J by 2 bases, 6 bases remained unmatched. From germline, CDR1 is LGHDT and CDR2 YNNKEL (reference sequence). The CDR3, as DNA: TGTGCCAGCAGCCAAGGAGGGACAGACCCCACAGATACGCAGTATTTT. This sequence encodes CASSQGGTDPTDTQYF.

With regard to this clonotype: Being one base from a much bigger clone, this may be a read error. The rearrangement joins TRBV12-3 or TRBV12-4 to TRBJ2-5; D is possibly TRBD2 (6 bases). V lost 6 bases, J lost 7 bases, and 12 bases lay in between. The CDR3 has 12 amino acids. The CDR3 DNA reads TGTGCCAGCAGCTGGAGGGCTGGGACCCAGTACTTC. Protein product: CASSWRAGTQYF.

As to this clonotype: A read error is likely here: a far larger clone is one base away. This chain connects TRBV6-6 to TRBJ1-1, with D perhaps TRBD1 (6 bases). The V end was cut by 3 bases, the J end by 1 base, with 21 bases between. This CDR3 comprises 18 residues. The germline CDR1 and CDR2 sequences are MNHNY and SVGAGI (reference sequence). The CDR3 DNA follows: TGTGCCAGCAGTTATATGGGGACACAGGGAAAGTGGAACACTGAAGCTTTCTTT. Encoded protein: CASSYMGTQGKWNTEAFF.

Note on this clonotype: A much larger clone differs from this one at a single base, so this may be a read error. The chain combines TRBV2 with TRBJ2-5; a weak D match, TRBD1 (5 bases). The germline gives CDR1 SNHLY, CDR2 FYNNEI. The CDR3 sequence is 10 residues long. CDR3 amino acids: CASSVTAPHF. The CDR3 bases are TGTGCCAGCAGTGTGACAGCTCCTCACTTC. Looking up the rest from reference TRBV2 and TRBJ2-5 gives the full variable domain: EPEVTQTPSHQVTQMGQEVILRCVPISNHLYFYWYRQILGQKVEFLVSFYNNEISEKSEIFDDQFSVERPDGSNFTLKIRSTKLEDSAMYFCASSVTAPHFGPGTRLLVL.

This clonotype was found many times. The junction differs from germline at one of its ends, possibly a read error. The chain links TRBV20-1 to TRBJ1-1, with no clear D. This CDR3 is built from 11 residues. Germline CDR1 DFQATT, CDR2 SNEGSKA (reference sequence). The CDR3 nucleotides are TGCCGTGCTAGCGGGAACACTGAAGCTTTCTTT. Translated: CRASGNTEAFF.